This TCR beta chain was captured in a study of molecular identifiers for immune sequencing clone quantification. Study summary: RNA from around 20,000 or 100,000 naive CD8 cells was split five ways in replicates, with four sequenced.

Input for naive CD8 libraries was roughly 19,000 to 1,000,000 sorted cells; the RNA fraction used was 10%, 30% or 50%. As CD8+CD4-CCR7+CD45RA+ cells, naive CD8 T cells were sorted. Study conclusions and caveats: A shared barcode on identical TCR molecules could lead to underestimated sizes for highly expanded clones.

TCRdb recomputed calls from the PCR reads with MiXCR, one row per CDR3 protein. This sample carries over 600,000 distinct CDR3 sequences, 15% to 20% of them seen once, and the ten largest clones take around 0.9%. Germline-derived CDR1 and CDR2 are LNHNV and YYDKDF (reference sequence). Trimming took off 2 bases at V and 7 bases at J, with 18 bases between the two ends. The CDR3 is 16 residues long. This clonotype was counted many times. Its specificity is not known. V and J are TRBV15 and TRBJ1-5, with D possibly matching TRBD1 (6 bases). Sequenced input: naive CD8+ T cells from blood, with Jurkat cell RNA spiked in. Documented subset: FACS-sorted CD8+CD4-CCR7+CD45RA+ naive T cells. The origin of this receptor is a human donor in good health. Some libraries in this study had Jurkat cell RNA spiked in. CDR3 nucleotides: TGTGCCACCAGCAGATCGGGGGAGGTCAGGGGACAGCCCCAGCATTTT. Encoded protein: CATSRSGEVRGQPQHF. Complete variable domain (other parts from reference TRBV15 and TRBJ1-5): DAMVIQNPRYQVTQFGKPVTLSCSQTLNHNVMYWYQQKSSQAPKLLFHYYDKDFNNEADTPDNFQSRRPNTSFCFLDIRSPGLGDTAMYLCATSRSGEVRGQPQHFGDGTRLSIL.